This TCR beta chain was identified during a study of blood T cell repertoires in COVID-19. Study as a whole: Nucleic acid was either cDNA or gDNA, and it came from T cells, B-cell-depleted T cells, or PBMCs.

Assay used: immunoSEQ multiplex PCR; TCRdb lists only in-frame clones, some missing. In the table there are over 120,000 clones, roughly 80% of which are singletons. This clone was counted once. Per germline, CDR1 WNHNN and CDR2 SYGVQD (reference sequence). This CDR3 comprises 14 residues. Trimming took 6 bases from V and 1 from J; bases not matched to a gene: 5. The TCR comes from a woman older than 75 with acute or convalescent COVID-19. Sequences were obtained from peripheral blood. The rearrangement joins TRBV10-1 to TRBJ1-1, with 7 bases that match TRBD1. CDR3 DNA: TGCGCCAGCAGCAGGGGGGTCCCGAACACTGAAGCTTTCTTT. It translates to CASSRGVPNTEAFF.